Below are 22 T cell receptor beta chains sequenced from a single sample in a study of T cell repertoires in cytomegalovirus infection. These TCRs are of unknown antigen specificity. TCRdb passed the reads through MiXCR, listing each CDR3 protein once. The sample shows about 130,000 distinct CDR3 sequences, under 30% of them seen only once. The sequenced sample consisted of PBMCs, sequenced either directly or after in vitro stimulation (not recorded which). Receptors were obtained from a human donor in good health (CMV status not recorded). Some clones in this sample may be carry-over from other donors' samples.

This clonotype appeared many times. V and J are TRBV3-1 and TRBJ2-1; TRBD2 matches 8 bases. The J segment lost 5 bases and the V segment lost 1 base, leaving 7 bases of the junction unmatched. Germline lookup yields CDR1 LGHDT and CDR2 YNNKEL (reference sequence). The CDR3 length is 16 residues. The CDR3 region has the DNA TGTGCCAGCAGCCAAGCCCCGGGACTAGTCCACAATGAGCAGTTCTTC. It specifies CASSQAPGLVHNEQFF.

At least ten counts were recorded for this clonotype. The rearrangement links TRBV4-2 to TRBJ1-1; 9 bases match TRBD1. V lost 2 bases, J lost 5 bases, and 9 bases stayed unmatched. Looked up from germline, CDR1 is LGHNA and CDR2 is YNFKEQ. This CDR3 has 16 residues. The CDR3: CASSQTGTGTNTEAFF. The CDR3 bases are TGTGCCAGCAGCCAAACCGGGACAGGGACTAATACTGAAGCTTTCTTT.

This clonotype was seen only a few times. The chain combines TRBV10-3 with TRBJ1-2, with 8 bases identical to TRBD1. J was trimmed by 5 bases and V by 7 bases; bases with no gene match: 12. Germline assignment: CDR1 ENHRY and CDR2 SYGVKD. The CDR3 loop spans 15 amino acids. The CDR3 is CAITSESGTGYGYTF. CDR3 sequence (DNA): TGTGCCATCACAAGCGAATCCGGGACAGGTTATGGCTACACCTTC.

This chain links TRBV11-3 with TRBJ2-1; 13 nucleotides line up with TRBD2. Germline V gene data show CDR1 as SGHNT and CDR2 as YENEEA. The CDR3 runs to 16 residues. The V and J ends lost 3 bases and 4 bases, in that order; junction bases with no gene match: 3. The CDR3 protein is CASSFSTSGRYNEQFF. The DNA for the CDR3 is TGTGCCAGCAGCTTCTCGACTAGCGGGAGGTACAATGAGCAGTTCTTC.

This clonotype has a handful of counts. This chain uses TRBV12-3 or TRBV12-4 with TRBJ1-4; D remains unclear. There are 14 residues in the CDR3. Trimming shortened V by 5 bases and J by 3 bases, and 10 bases separated the two germline ends. CDR3 coding DNA: TGTGCCAGCAGTCTACAGAGATCTAATGAAAAACTGTTTTTT. Its protein is CASSLQRSNEKLFF.

This rearrangement joins TRBV10-2 to TRBJ2-3; the D is unclear. Per germline, CDR1 WSHSY and CDR2 SAAADI. The CDR3 sequence is 14 residues long. Trimming took 2 bases from V and 4 from J, leaving 10 bases between them. CDR3 sequence reads: CASSEVFTADTQYF. CDR3 nucleotides: TGCGCCAGCAGTGAGGTGTTTACAGCAGATACGCAGTATTTT.

This clonotype was seen only a few times. This chain connects TRBV12-3 or TRBV12-4 to TRBJ1-2; D unresolved. This CDR3 contains 13 residues. V lost 3 bases, J lost 1 base, and 6 bases lay in between. CDR3 region: CASSFLSNYGYTF. CDR3 nucleotides: TGTGCCAGCAGTTTTTTAAGTAACTATGGCTACACCTTC.

The rearrangement links TRBV20-1 to TRBJ2-2; 8 bases agree with TRBD2. The V and J ends lost 3 bases and 5 bases, in that order; junction bases with no gene match: 2. The CDR3 sequence is 13 residues long. Germline loops: CDR1 DFQATT, CDR2 SNEGSKA (reference sequence). The CDR3 DNA follows: TGCAGTGCTAGTGAGCGGGAGACCGGGGAGCTGTTTTTT. Translating it yields CSASERETGELFF.

The chain combines TRBV10-3 with TRBJ2-7; no clear D. V shed 0 bases and J shed 6 bases, with 6 bases lying between them. Germline V CDR1 and CDR2: ENHRY, SYGVKD. The CDR3 has 12 residues. CDR3 residues: CAISESLGEQYV. In DNA form, the CDR3 reads TGTGCCATCAGTGAGTCTTTGGGCGAGCAGTACGTC.

This clonotype was detected only a few times. The chain links TRBV5-1 to TRBJ2-3, with D tentatively TRBD1 (6 bases). CDR3 length equals 12 residues. CDR1 and CDR2 from the germline V gene are SGHRS and YFSETQ. The V end lost 4 bases, the J end lost 5 bases, and 8 bases lay between the germline ends. The CDR3 DNA follows: TGCGCCAGCAGCCAAGGGGGAGATACGCAGTATTTT. It translates to CASSQGGDTQYF.

The genes are TRBV27 and TRBJ2-6, with D unclear. The CDR3 has 16 residues. Germline V gives CDR1 MNHEY, CDR2 SMNVEV (reference sequence). The V gene lost 2 bases and the J gene lost 2 bases, with 10 bases spanning the gap. The CDR3 nucleotides read TGTGCCAGCAGTTTACACACTGGCCCTGGGGCCAACGTCCTGACTTTC. This sequence encodes CASSLHTGPGANVLTF.

In this sample, this clonotype turned up many times. The chain recombines TRBV7-2 with TRBJ2-1, with no clear D. Trimming left V 2 bases short and J 6 bases short, with 14 bases between. The CDR3 has 15 amino acids. In germline, CDR1 is SGHTA, CDR2 FQGNSA. The CDR3 nucleotides are TGTGCCAGCAGCTTATACCTAGATCTAGGCAATGAGCAGTTCTTC. Translation gives CASSLYLDLGNEQFF.

V is TRBV7-2 and J is TRBJ2-7, with D possibly being TRBD2 (6 bases). The V gene's germline CDR1 is SGHTA and CDR2 FQGNSA. CDR3 length equals 16 residues. The ends were cut back, 1 base at V and 3 bases at J, with 16 bases in the middle. CDR3: CASSLGPSAPDYEQYF. Here the CDR3 DNA reads TGTGCCAGCAGCTTAGGACCTAGCGCCCCGGACTACGAGCAGTACTTC. Full variable domain (rest looked up from reference TRBV7-2 and TRBJ2-7): GAGVSQSPSNKVTEKGKDVELRCDPISGHTALYWYRQSLGQGLEFLIYFQGNSAPDKSGLPSDRFSAERTGGSVSTLTIQRTQQEDSAVYLCASSLGPSAPDYEQYFGPGTRLTVT.

V usage is TRBV11-2 and J usage is TRBJ1-1, with 7 bases matching TRBD1. The CDR3 contains 14 residues. The V and J ends lost 6 bases and 6 bases, in that order; junction bases with no gene match: 10. Per the germline V gene, CDR1 is SGHAT and CDR2 is FQNNGV. The CDR3 region has the DNA TGTGCCAGCAGTGACAGGGTGAAGGGAGCTGAAGCTTTCTTT. Translation gives CASSDRVKGAEAFF.

The rearrangement uses TRBV28 and TRBJ1-6; a weak D match, TRBD1 (5 bases). V lost 1 base, J lost 12 bases, and 13 bases lay in between. CDR1 and CDR2 (germline): MDHEN, SYDVKM. The CDR3 extends over 14 amino acids. The CDR3 region is CASSLSGLRGPLHF. The CDR3 DNA reads as TGTGCCAGCAGTTTATCAGGGTTGAGGGGACCCCTCCACTTT.

As concerns this clonotype: At one end, the junction sequence differs from germline, possibly due to a read error. DNA of the CDR3: TGCGCCAGCAGCTTGGGACGGAGTGAATCTTTCTTT. Translating it yields CASSLGRSESFF. This chain uses TRBV5-1 with TRBJ1-1; D remains unclear. Germline-derived CDR1 and CDR2 are SGHRS and YFSETQ. This CDR3 comprises 12 residues.

Here the CDR3 reads CASSPTGGLEQFF. CDR3 bases: TGTGCCAGCAGTCCGACAGGGGGCCTTGAGCAGTTCTTC. The chain uses TRBV27 and TRBJ2-1; TRBD1 agrees at 10 bases. Trimming at V came to 5 bases and at J to 9 bases, leaving 4 bases not matched to a gene. The V gene's germline CDR1 is MNHEY and CDR2 SMNVEV (reference sequence). The CDR3 length is 13 residues.

This clonotype was found many times. The genes are TRBV7-2 and TRBJ1-2, with 9 bases that match TRBD1. This CDR3 comprises 14 residues. Trimming removed 2 bases from V and 3 bases from J; junction bases left unmatched: 1. Germline V lookup: CDR1 SGHTA, CDR2 FQGNSA. CDR3 protein: CASSLRQGDYGYTF. CDR3 DNA sequence: TGTGCCAGCAGCTTAAGACAGGGGGACTATGGCTACACCTTC.

The rearrangement joins TRBV5-6 to TRBJ2-2; possibly TRBD2 for D (6 bases). V was clipped by 0 bases and J by 1 base, with 10 bases between them. This CDR3 contains 16 residues. Germline V gene data show CDR1 as SGHDT and CDR2 as YYEEEE. This chain's CDR3 is CASSLGSGVNTGELFF. DNA of the CDR3: TGTGCCAGCAGCTTGGGTTCGGGGGTGAACACCGGGGAGCTGTTTTTT.

The chain couples TRBV2 to TRBJ2-5, with a possible D match to TRBD2 (6 bases). Trimming stripped 11 bases from V and 4 bases from J, with 17 bases between. The germline V gene encodes CDR1 SNHLY and CDR2 FYNNEI. This CDR3 contains 13 residues. The CDR3 DNA follows: TGTGCCGGTAGCACGGGGACTCCAGAGACCCAGTACTTC. Translating gives CAGSTGTPETQYF.

This clonotype was counted at least ten times. The chain links TRBV7-2 to TRBJ2-7; unclear D gene. Per the germline V gene, CDR1 is SGHTA and CDR2 is FQGNSA. This CDR3 is built from 13 residues. V shed 1 base and J shed 4 bases, with 8 bases lying between them. The CDR3 reads CASSLGSEYEQYF. Here the CDR3 DNA reads TGTGCCAGCAGCTTAGGAAGCGAGTACGAGCAGTACTTC.

This clonotype appeared many times. The chain combines TRBV12-3 or TRBV12-4 with TRBJ1-5; TRBD1 matches 9 bases. Unmatched junction bases numbered 17, after V lost 4 bases and J lost 1 base. CDR3 size: 20 residues. The CDR3: CASSSGAGTGRFASNQPQHF. CDR3 sequence (DNA): TGTGCCAGCAGTTCAGGAGCCGGGACAGGGAGGTTTGCGAGCAATCAGCCCCAGCATTTT.